One sample yielded the 23 T cell receptor beta chains listed below, sequenced in a study of shared T cell receptors in the human thymus. Sequencing used immunoSEQ multiplex PCR; TCRdb keeps in-frame clones, though not all of them. The sample yields approximately 68,000 clones, about 95% seen once. Sequencing was performed on thymocytes. These receptors were collected from a human donor.

V is TRBV18 and J is TRBJ2-2; D not certain. The V end was cut by 0 bases, the J end by 7 bases, with 9 bases between. The CDR3 covers 14 residues. Germline V lookup: CDR1 KGHSH, CDR2 LQKENI. The DNA of the CDR3 is TGTGCCAGCTCACCACCTCAAGGTCACGGGGAGCTGTTTTTT. Its protein is CASSPPQGHGELFF.

This chain links TRBV19 with TRBJ1-6, with 10 bases lining up with TRBD1. The V segment lost 7 bases and the J segment 6 bases; nucleotides outside the gene matches: 6. In germline, CDR1 is LNHDA, CDR2 SQIVND (reference sequence). The CDR3 is 15 amino acids. CDR3 nucleotides: TGTGCCAGTACCCTGGGGACAGGGGCTAATTCACCCCTCCACTTT. Its protein is CASTLGTGANSPLHF.

The CDR3: CASSVGRLNTEAFF. CDR3 sequence (DNA): TGTGCCAGCAGCGTAGGCCGCTTGAACACTGAAGCTTTCTTT. This chain uses TRBV9 with TRBJ1-1, with D unresolved. The CDR3 runs 14 residues. In germline, CDR1 is SGDLS, CDR2 YYNGEE. Trimming left V 0 bases short and J 0 bases short, with 6 bases between. The complete variable domain, with remaining parts taken from reference TRBV9 and TRBJ1-1, reads DSGVTQTPKHLITATGQRVTLRCSPRSGDLSVYWYQQSLDQGLQFLIQYYNGEERAKGNILERFSAQQFPDLHSELNLSSLELGDSALYFCASSVGRLNTEAFFGQGTRLTVV.

The rearrangement uses TRBV13 and TRBJ1-6; tentative D call: TRBD1 (5 bases). Trimming removed 4 bases at V and 7 bases at J, with 11 bases between. The length of the CDR3 is 14 residues. Germline lookup yields CDR1 PRHDT and CDR2 FYEKMQ (reference sequence). As DNA, the CDR3 is TGTGCCAGCAGCTCGGGGGTGGGGAATTCACCCCTCCACTTT. The encoded protein is CASSSGVGNSPLHF.

The gene calls are TRBV9 and TRBJ2-1, with TRBD1 matching over 9 bases. Trimming took 0 bases from V and 0 from J; bases not matched to a gene: 13. Germline loops: CDR1 SGDLS, CDR2 YYNGEE. CDR3 length: 20 amino acids. The CDR3 sequence: CASSVGLRDRAPFSYNEQFF. CDR3 DNA: TGTGCCAGCAGCGTAGGGTTGCGGGACAGGGCTCCATTCTCCTACAATGAGCAGTTCTTC.

The J gene is TRBJ2-7, the V gene TRBV6-5; a weak D match, TRBD1 (5 bases). The CDR3 loop spans 13 amino acids. V was clipped by 7 bases and J by 2 bases, with 12 bases between them. Germline V lookup: CDR1 MNHEY, CDR2 SVGAGI. CDR3 coding DNA: TGTGCCAGCAAGACCAGGGAACCCTACGAGCAGTACTTC. Translating it yields CASKTREPYEQYF.

This clone has only one observation. The CDR3 coding sequence is TGTGCCAGCAGTTTTAGATCCATTCCCCTATATCAGCCCCAGCATTTT. It specifies CASSFRSIPLYQPQHF. The genes are TRBV28 and TRBJ1-5; D is unresolved. V lost 3 bases and J 5 bases, leaving 17 bases between the germline ends. Germline loops: CDR1 MDHEN, CDR2 SYDVKM. This CDR3 comprises 16 residues.

V usage is TRBV6-5 and J usage is TRBJ1-1, with a possible D match to TRBD1 (6 bases). The CDR3 spans 16 residues. V lost 0 bases to trimming and J lost 6 bases, with 17 bases between them. The germline V gene encodes CDR1 MNHEY and CDR2 SVGAGI. Written as DNA, the CDR3 is TGTGCCAGCAGTTACTCGGTCCAGGACAGTCTCCCTGAAGCTTTCTTT. It specifies CASSYSVQDSLPEAFF.

The CDR3 sequence: CATSSRGSGNTIYF. In DNA form, the CDR3 reads TGTGCCACCAGTAGCAGGGGCTCTGGAAACACCATATATTTT. This chain connects TRBV15 to TRBJ1-3; possible D gene TRBD1, 6 bases. V lost 6 bases, J lost 0 bases, and 9 bases lay in between. The CDR3 consists of 14 residues. Germline CDR1 reads LNHNV; CDR2 reads YYDKDF (reference sequence). The variable domain in full, with the rest retrieved from reference TRBV15 and TRBJ1-3, is DAMVIQNPRYQVTQFGKPVTLSCSQTLNHNVMYWYQQKSSQAPKLLFHYYDKDFNNEADTPDNFQSRRPNTSFCFLDIRSPGLGDTAMYLCATSSRGSGNTIYFGEGSWLTVV.

The chain combines TRBV13 with TRBJ1-5, with D possibly TRBD1 on 6 matching bases. The CDR3 spans 13 residues. Trimming took 5 bases from V and 6 from J, leaving 11 bases between them. Germline V gene sequence: CDR1 PRHDT, CDR2 FYEKMQ (reference sequence). CDR3 sequence: CASSRNRAQPQHF. The CDR3, as DNA: TGTGCCAGCAGCCGAAACAGGGCTCAGCCCCAGCATTTT. The complete variable domain, with remaining parts taken from reference TRBV13 and TRBJ1-5, reads AAGVIQSPRHLIKEKRETATLKCYPIPRHDTVYWYQQGPGQDPQFLISFYEKMQSDKGSIPDRFSAQQFSDYHSELNMSSLELGDSALYFCASSRNRAQPQHFGDGTRLSIL.

The chain uses TRBV19 and TRBJ2-7; TRBD1 aligns across 10 bases. The CDR3 has 16 amino acids. The ends lost 5 bases at V and 4 bases at J; junction bases unmatched: 11. Germline-derived CDR1 and CDR2 are LNHDA and SQIVND (reference sequence). The CDR3 coding sequence is TGTGCCAGTAGTCCATCGTCCCGGGACAGGGGTTACGAGCAGTACTTC. Protein sequence: CASSPSSRDRGYEQYF.

The chain joins TRBV11-2 to TRBJ2-2; 8 positions agree with TRBD1. CDR3 length: 19 residues. Per germline, CDR1 SGHAT and CDR2 FQNNGV. The ends lost 3 bases at V and 1 base at J; junction bases unmatched: 13. The CDR3 DNA follows: TGTGCCAGCAGCTTGGGCGGGCTACGACAGGGGCGGAACACCGGGGAGCTGTTTTTT. This encodes CASSLGGLRQGRNTGELFF. The full variable domain, with the rest looked up from reference TRBV11-2 and TRBJ2-2, is EAGVAQSPRYKIIEKRQSVAFWCNPISGHATLYWYQQILGQGPKLLIQFQNNGVVDDSQLPKDRFSAERLKGVDSTLKIQPAKLEDSAVYLCASSLGGLRQGRNTGELFFGEGSRLTVL.

The rearrangement links TRBV7-3 to TRBJ1-2; D call uncertain. The V and J ends lost 6 bases and 6 bases respectively, with 17 bases between them. The CDR3 is made up of 14 amino acids. Germline CDR1 reads SGHTA; CDR2 reads FQGTGA. The CDR3 DNA is TGTGCCAGCAGGTACTATACGGCGAGGGATGGCTACACCTTC. It codes for CASRYYTARDGYTF.

The CDR3 region is CASSYSKRGVYEQYF. The CDR3, as DNA: TGTGCCAGCAGTTACTCCAAGCGGGGGGTCTACGAGCAGTACTTC. V and J are TRBV6-5 and TRBJ2-7; 9 positions match TRBD2. Germline V lookup: CDR1 MNHEY, CDR2 SVGAGI. With 0 bases clipped from V and 3 bases from J, the junction kept 3 bases outside the gene matches. The CDR3 spans 15 residues.

A single count supports this clone. This chain links TRBV6-4 with TRBJ2-7; 9 nucleotides align to TRBD1. The V segment lost 8 bases and the J segment 2 bases; nucleotides outside the gene matches: 10. CDR3 length: 15 amino acids. Germline V lookup: CDR1 MRHNA, CDR2 SNTAGT. CDR3 sequence reads: CASPRTGGDTYEQYF. The CDR3 DNA follows: TGTGCCAGCCCACGCACAGGGGGCGACACCTACGAGCAGTACTTC.

The chain joins TRBV7-9 to TRBJ2-1; 11 bases are shared with TRBD2. Germline lookup yields CDR1 SEHNR and CDR2 FQNEAQ (reference sequence). With V trimmed by 5 bases and J by 2 bases, 8 bases remained unmatched. CDR3 length: 17 amino acids. The CDR3 protein is CASSLGLAGGTYNEQFF. The CDR3 bases are TGTGCCAGCAGCCTTGGTCTAGCGGGGGGAACCTACAATGAGCAGTTCTTC.

The DNA for the CDR3 is TGTGCCAGCAGTTTGGGGCCAAAGGGACAGGGGAACATTCAGTACTTC. Its protein is CASSLGPKGQGNIQYF. V and J are TRBV6-5 and TRBJ2-4; 10 nucleotides agree with TRBD1. With 4 bases clipped from V and 7 bases from J, the junction kept 10 bases outside the gene matches. CDR1 and CDR2 from the germline V gene are MNHEY and SVGAGI. The CDR3 has 16 amino acids.

The rearrangement links TRBV19 to TRBJ1-1, with D possibly TRBD1 on 6 matching bases. Germline V lookup: CDR1 LNHDA, CDR2 SQIVND (reference sequence). CDR3 length: 14 residues. The V and J ends lost 3 bases and 4 bases respectively, with 12 bases between them. This chain's CDR3 is CASSIRDISTEAFF. The CDR3 DNA follows: TGTGCCAGTAGTATCCGGGACATTTCCACTGAAGCTTTCTTT.

The chain employs TRBV7-3 and TRBJ2-1, with D possibly being TRBD1 (5 bases). Looked up from germline, CDR1 is SGHTA and CDR2 is FQGTGA. CDR3 length: 15 amino acids. V was trimmed by 5 bases and J by 10 bases, leaving 21 bases between them. In DNA form, the CDR3 reads TGTGCCAGCAGCCGCGCTAAGACAGAACCAGGCGAGCAGTTCTTC. The encoded protein is CASSRAKTEPGEQFF.

This clone was seen only once. This rearrangement joins TRBV5-6 to TRBJ2-1; possibly TRBD1 for D (5 bases). V was pared by 3 bases and J by 10 bases, with 8 bases between. Germline V gives CDR1 SGHDT, CDR2 YYEEEE. The CDR3 covers 11 residues. CDR3 region: CASSWTNEQFF. The CDR3 DNA reads as TGTGCCAGCAGCTGGACAAACGAGCAGTTCTTC.

This clone occurred a few times. V is TRBV28 and J is TRBJ1-6; unclear D gene. V was trimmed by 4 bases and J by 5 bases, leaving 12 bases between them. Germline CDR1 and CDR2: MDHEN and SYDVKM. The CDR3 length is 15 residues. The CDR3 DNA reads TGTGCCAGCAGTTCATTCCGCCAGGATAATTCACCCCTCCACTTT. Translated, it gives CASSSFRQDNSPLHF.

V and J are TRBV10-1 and TRBJ1-3; no clear D gene. Trimming removed 2 bases from V and 1 base from J, with 21 bases in between. The CDR3 contains 19 residues. Germline V CDR1 and CDR2: WNHNN, SYGVQD (reference sequence). The CDR3 is CASSEPPLGKGSSGNTIYF. For the CDR3, the DNA is TGCGCCAGCAGTGAGCCTCCCCTGGGGAAAGGGTCTTCTGGAAACACCATATATTTT.

V usage is TRBV19 and J usage is TRBJ1-2; no definite D call. Germline V gives CDR1 LNHDA, CDR2 SQIVND (reference sequence). The V end lost 1 base, the J end lost 0 bases, and 12 bases lay between the germline ends. There are 16 residues in the CDR3. The CDR3 region has the DNA TGTGCCAGTAGTATAGGTTTAAGCAGATCTAACTATGGCTACACCTTC. This sequence encodes CASSIGLSRSNYGYTF.